This record looks at one T cell receptor beta chain sequence and its context. Its antigen is not known. This sample stems from a study of a mutant IDH1 vaccine in newly diagnosed glioma. For the study at large: Vaccine administration was initiated 4-6 weeks following radiotherapy alone, or with temozolomide cycles. Of treated patients, about 60% were men and about 38% women, averaging around 42 years.

Described time point: week 5, during vaccination. Alongside topical imiquimod, each dose of vaccine comprised 300 ug of mutant IDH1 20-mer peptide. Repertoires were generated with immunoSEQ multiplex PCR, while TCRdb's copy carries only in-frame clones and drops some. The sample has about 36,000 clones; roughly 80% are singletons. Germline V CDR1 and CDR2: MGHDK, SYGVNS. The V end lost 2 bases, the J end lost 5 bases, and 12 bases lay between the germline ends. This CDR3 comprises 15 residues. This specimen was PBMCs, taken from a glioma patient whose treatment included an IDH1 peptide vaccine. The J gene is TRBJ2-2, the V gene TRBV25-1, with no clear D. This sequence was found in a man aged 45 to 65 with glioma. The CDR3 protein is CASSEGGQVTGELFF. CDR3 nucleotide sequence: TGTGCCAGCAGTGAAGGTGGGCAGGTTACCGGGGAGCTGTTTTTT. The entire variable domain, with the rest obtained from reference TRBV25-1 and TRBJ2-2, is as follows: EADIYQTPRYLVIGTGKKITLECSQTMGHDKMYWYQQDPGMELHLIHYSYGVNSTEKGDLSSESTVSRIRTEHFPLTLESARPSHTSQYLCASSEGGQVTGELFFGEGSRLTVL.